In its sample, the clone carrying this T cell receptor (beta chain) was seen many times. What it binds is not known. Deep-level settings were used for running the assay. Sequencing on ten immunoSEQ deep assay plates was performed for unsorted PBMC DNA. Original processing notes: Filtering differed for immunoSEQ, which gave only junction sequences without quality scores. Generated by immunoSEQ multiplex PCR, the TCRdb table keeps only in-frame clones and is missing some. V and J calls plus clone size are reproduced from that table; the DNA served to infer D and trimming. The sample lists 400,000 to 600,000 clones; 70% to 80% were seen once. CDR1 ENHRY and CDR2 SYGVKD come from the germline V gene. The CDR3 extends over 17 amino acids. The trim removed 6 bases at V and 0 bases at J, leaving 12 bases unmatched. The data were obtained in a study of shared clonotypes between healthy human individuals. Notes on the study in general: An anticipated effect of sequencing depth on clonotype sharing among donors was recognized.

The specimen sequenced was PBMCs. This receptor was identified in a woman between 40 and 50 years old in good health. Some clones in this sample may be carry-over from other donors' samples. The rearrangement links TRBV10-3 to TRBJ2-3; 7 positions match TRBD2. DNA of the CDR3: TGTGCCATCAGCGAACCTAGCGGATTCCCTAGCACAGATACGCAGTATTTT. Translating it yields CAISEPSGFPSTDTQYF.